The 25 T cell receptor beta chains below all came from one sample that was sequenced in a study of T cells in Graves' hyperthyroidism and ophthalmopathy. Amplified TCR beta CDR3 regions came from RNA transcripts. TCR CDR3 underwent first-round RT-PCR with the HTBI primer set. TCRdb re-called the multiplex PCR reads through MiXCR, storing one row per CDR3 protein. The sample contains approximately 320,000 distinct CDR3 sequences, approximately 16% of which appear only once. Sequencing used blood. These receptors all come from a man aged 30 to 45 with Graves' hyperthyroidism.

This clonotype was counted at least ten times. V and J are TRBV7-8 and TRBJ2-4; the D is unclear. This CDR3 has 15 amino acids. V gave up 5 bases and J gave up 1 base, with 12 bases separating them. Germline V gives CDR1 SGHVS, CDR2 FQNEAQ. The CDR3 coding sequence is TGTGCCAGCAGCCTGCAGCACGGGGCCAAAAACATTCAGTACTTC. Translated: CASSLQHGAKNIQYF.

This clonotype was observed many times. The rearrangement links TRBV13 to TRBJ2-1, with 9 bases identical to TRBD2. With V trimmed by 4 bases and J by 6 bases, 7 bases remained unmatched. The CDR3 extends over 15 amino acids. CDR1 is PRHDT, CDR2 FYEKMQ, per germline (reference sequence). The DNA for the CDR3 is TGTGCCAGCAGCTCCCGGCTAGCGGGGCCCAATGAGCAGTTCTTC. It codes for CASSSRLAGPNEQFF.

This clonotype was seen ten or more times. The chain links TRBV11-2 to TRBJ2-5; the D is unclear. The V and J ends lost 1 base and 2 bases respectively, with 11 bases between them. In germline, CDR1 is SGHAT, CDR2 FQNNGV. This CDR3 region has 15 residues. The CDR3 region is CASSLGLRTQETQYF. The CDR3 region has the DNA TGTGCCAGCAGCTTAGGTCTTCGCACACAAGAGACCCAGTACTTC. The whole variable domain, filled in from reference TRBV11-2 and TRBJ2-5, reads EAGVAQSPRYKIIEKRQSVAFWCNPISGHATLYWYQQILGQGPKLLIQFQNNGVVDDSQLPKDRFSAERLKGVDSTLKIQPAKLEDSAVYLCASSLGLRTQETQYFGPGTRLLVL.

This clonotype occurred many times. The chain combines TRBV11-2 with TRBJ2-3, with D perhaps matching TRBD1 or TRBD2 (5 bases each). V was pared by 5 bases and J by 0 bases, with 12 bases between. The CDR3 length is 15 residues. Germline CDR1 SGHAT, CDR2 FQNNGV. The CDR3 sequence: CASSRLGRSTDTQYF. The CDR3 DNA reads as TGTGCCAGCAGCCGATTGGGACGGAGCACAGATACGCAGTATTTT.

Ten or more counts support this clonotype. The chain uses TRBV5-1 and TRBJ2-5; 7 nucleotides align to TRBD1. The junction had 5 bases not matched to a gene; V was cut back by 4 bases and J by 5 bases. The germline CDR1 and CDR2 sequences are SGHRS and YFSETQ. This CDR3 has 13 amino acids. The CDR3 sequence is CASSGGQLETQYF. The CDR3 DNA follows: TGCGCCAGCAGCGGGGGACAGCTGGAGACCCAGTACTTC.

The chain combines TRBV19 with TRBJ2-7, with 7 bases aligning to TRBD2. CDR3 size: 15 residues. Germline V gene sequence: CDR1 LNHDA, CDR2 SQIVND (reference sequence). The V and J ends lost 1 base and 3 bases, in that order; junction bases with no gene match: 6. Here the CDR3 reads CASSIAGGGGYEQYF. In DNA form, the CDR3 reads TGTGCCAGTAGTATAGCGGGGGGAGGAGGCTACGAGCAGTACTTC.

The rearrangement uses TRBV20-1 and TRBJ1-4; TRBD1 might be the D (6 bases). From germline, CDR1 is DFQATT and CDR2 SNEGSKA (reference sequence). There are 16 residues in the CDR3. Between the trimmed V and J ends, which lost 5 bases and 6 bases, there was a span of 22 bases. DNA of the CDR3: TGCAGTGCTCTGGGGCAGGGAGGGGGATTGTATGAAAAACTGTTTTTT. This encodes CSALGQGGGLYEKLFF.

The J gene is TRBJ1-4, the V gene TRBV6-2 or TRBV6-3, with D possibly being TRBD1 (6 bases). The V and J ends lost 3 bases and 7 bases respectively, with 15 bases between them. Germline loops: CDR1 MNHEY, CDR2 SVGEGT. This CDR3 is built from 15 residues. The CDR3 coding sequence is TGTGCCAGCAGTTATGTACAGGGCATCACTGAAAAACTGTTTTTT. Protein: CASSYVQGITEKLFF.

The chain links TRBV20-1 to TRBJ2-1; D is possibly TRBD1 (6 bases). Germline V gene lookup returns CDR1 DFQATT and CDR2 SNEGSKA (reference sequence). The CDR3 is 15 residues long. Trimming shortened V by 0 bases and J by 6 bases, and 15 bases separated the two germline ends. Here the CDR3 reads CSAREGDTHTNEQFF. As DNA, the CDR3 is TGCAGTGCTAGAGAGGGGGACACCCATACCAATGAGCAGTTCTTC.

With respect to this clonotype: A much larger clone differs by one base, so this may be a read error. The V and J genes are TRBV11-3 and TRBJ2-3; unclear D gene. The CDR3 covers 12 residues. Germline V gene data show CDR1 as SGHNT and CDR2 as YENEEA. V was trimmed by 0 bases and J by 10 bases, leaving 8 bases between them. CDR3 in DNA: TGTGCCAGCAGCTTAGACGGCATCGCGCAGTATTTT. Amino acid sequence: CASSLDGIAQYF.

In this sample, this clonotype turned up a few times. This chain uses TRBV9 with TRBJ2-2; D is undetermined. The CDR3 sequence is 13 residues long. Looked up from germline, CDR1 is SGDLS and CDR2 is YYNGEE. Trimming removed 2 bases from V and 5 bases from J, with 7 bases in between. The CDR3 reads CASSVIGTGELFF. CDR3 sequence (DNA): TGTGCCAGCAGCGTCATAGGGACCGGGGAGCTGTTTTTT.

In regard to this clonotype: No DNA is shown, since the ends of the CDR3 on it are uncertain; the CDR3 is the one TCRdb lists. The V call is TRBV5-5, the J call TRBJ2-3; the table's D gene call, TRBD2, was not cross checked with the DNA. CDR1 SGHKS and CDR2 YYEKEE come from the germline V gene (reference sequence). The CDR3 spans 21 residues, counting both ends. The CDR3 sequence: CASIASSFGNGGGSGTDTQYF.

This clonotype has just a few counts. This chain joins TRBV19 and TRBJ2-1, with a weak D call TRBD2 (6 bases). This CDR3 has 17 amino acids. Germline CDR1 reads LNHDA; CDR2 reads SQIVND (reference sequence). The V and J ends lost 3 bases and 2 bases respectively, with 17 bases between them. CDR3 sequence (DNA): TGTGCCAGTAGTATGGAAGGAGCGGGCCATACCTACAATGAGCAGTTCTTC. Encoded protein: CASSMEGAGHTYNEQFF. The full variable domain, rest sourced from reference TRBV19 and TRBJ2-1, is DGGITQSPKYLFRKEGQNVTLSCEQNLNHDAMYWYRQDPGQGLRLIYYSQIVNDFQKGDIAEGYSVSREKKESFPLTVTSAQKNPTAFYLCASSMEGAGHTYNEQFFGPGTRLTVL.

The chain employs TRBV5-6 and TRBJ2-5; 7 nucleotides agree with TRBD2. This CDR3 spans 13 amino acids. With 6 bases clipped from V and 5 bases from J, the junction kept 7 bases outside the gene matches. Germline V gene lookup returns CDR1 SGHDT and CDR2 YYEEEE. CDR3 residues: CASTASGTETQYF. The CDR3 region has the DNA TGTGCCAGCACTGCAAGCGGGACGGAGACCCAGTACTTC.

This clonotype came up a few times. The gene calls are TRBV11-2 and TRBJ2-2; tentative D call: TRBD1 (5 bases). Trimming pared 3 bases from V and 7 bases from J, leaving 12 bases between. The CDR3 has 14 residues. Germline V gene sequence: CDR1 SGHAT, CDR2 FQNNGV. CDR3 region: CASSFRAFIGELFF. The CDR3 DNA follows: TGTGCCAGCAGCTTCAGGGCTTTTATCGGGGAGCTGTTTTTT. The full variable domain, rest sourced from reference TRBV11-2 and TRBJ2-2, is EAGVAQSPRYKIIEKRQSVAFWCNPISGHATLYWYQQILGQGPKLLIQFQNNGVVDDSQLPKDRFSAERLKGVDSTLKIQPAKLEDSAVYLCASSFRAFIGELFFGEGSRLTVL.

In this sample, this clonotype turned up a few times. The J gene is TRBJ2-2, the V gene TRBV10-1; 8 bases fit TRBD1. CDR1 is WNHNN and CDR2 is SYGVQD in the germline V gene (reference sequence). The trim removed 3 bases at V and 1 base at J, leaving 4 bases unmatched. CDR3 size: 16 residues. The CDR3 nucleotides are TGCGCCAGCAGTGATTCCGGGACAGGGAACACCGGGGAGCTGTTTTTT. Its protein product is CASSDSGTGNTGELFF.

The gene calls are TRBV12-3 or TRBV12-4 and TRBJ2-5, with 8 bases lining up with TRBD1. The CDR3 length is 14 residues. V shed 6 bases, J shed 3 bases, and the junction held 6 bases outside the gene matches. Here the CDR3 reads CASSRDRGKETQYF. Written as DNA, the CDR3 is TGTGCCAGCAGCCGCGACAGGGGCAAAGAGACCCAGTACTTC.

At least ten counts were recorded for this clonotype. This chain connects TRBV12-3 or TRBV12-4 to TRBJ2-1, with 9 nucleotides matching TRBD2. Losses at the gene ends were 6 bases for V and 3 bases for J; bases not matched to a gene: 3. This CDR3 spans 14 amino acids. The CDR3 region is CASSTSGYYNEQFF. The CDR3 DNA sequence: TGTGCCAGCAGCACTAGCGGGTACTACAATGAGCAGTTCTTC.

This clonotype was detected a few times. The genes are TRBV6-5 and TRBJ2-3, with TRBD2 as a possible D gene (6 bases). The CDR3 is made up of 15 amino acids. Germline-derived CDR1 and CDR2 are MNHEY and SVGAGI. V dropped 0 bases and J dropped 6 bases, with 13 bases sitting between them. This CDR3 is CASSYSMGGRDTQYF. The DNA of the CDR3 is TGTGCCAGCAGTTACTCGATGGGGGGTAGGGATACGCAGTATTTT.

Worth noting for this clonotype: This may come from a read error, since a much larger clone is one base off. The chain uses TRBV24-1 and TRBJ2-5; no reliable D call. Trimming took 3 bases from V and 1 from J, leaving 8 bases between them. The germline V gene has CDR1 KGHDR and CDR2 SFDVKD. The CDR3 extends over 14 amino acids. The CDR3 DNA sequence: TGTGCCACCAGTGATGCCAACCCCCAAGAGACCCAGTACTTC. Protein sequence: CATSDANPQETQYF.

The gene calls are TRBV12-3 or TRBV12-4 and TRBJ2-2; D is perhaps TRBD2 (5 bases). The CDR3 length is 14 residues. V lost 6 bases, J lost 4 bases, and 12 bases lay in between. CDR3 protein: CASSSSRPTGELFF. In DNA form, the CDR3 reads TGTGCCAGCAGCTCTAGCAGGCCCACCGGGGAGCTGTTTTTT.

The genes are TRBV11-2 and TRBJ2-3; D ambiguous. Trimming removed 3 bases at V and 2 bases at J, with 21 bases between. The length of the CDR3 is 18 residues. CDR1 and CDR2 (germline): SGHAT, FQNNGV. CDR3 residues: CASSLLVRTAEITDTQYF. The CDR3 nucleotides are TGTGCCAGCAGCTTGTTGGTTCGTACCGCGGAGATCACAGATACGCAGTATTTT.

The V gene is TRBV2, the J gene TRBJ1-4; TRBD1 matches 9 bases. CDR3 length equals 14 residues. The V segment lost 5 bases and the J segment 5 bases; nucleotides outside the gene matches: 3. The germline CDR1 and CDR2 sequences are SNHLY and FYNNEI. The CDR3 DNA reads TGTGCCAGCAGTTGGACAGGGGAGAATGAAAAACTGTTTTTT. Protein product: CASSWTGENEKLFF.

The sample holds many counts of this clonotype. The rearrangement uses TRBV28 and TRBJ1-2, with D maybe TRBD1 (5 bases). Germline loops: CDR1 MDHEN, CDR2 SYDVKM. Trimming stripped 10 bases from V and 8 bases from J, with 14 bases between. The CDR3 runs 11 residues. CDR3 sequence (DNA): TGTGCCACCTCGGGGGAAAGAGGCTACACCTTC. Its translation: CATSGERGYTF.

The chain links TRBV19 to TRBJ2-1, with D uncertain. The CDR3 totals 14 residues. Germline assignment: CDR1 LNHDA and CDR2 SQIVND (reference sequence). V was trimmed by 5 bases and J by 5 bases, leaving 13 bases between them. The CDR3 DNA is TGTGCCAGTAGTGCCCAAAGGGAACACAATGAGCAGTTCTTC. Amino acid sequence: CASSAQREHNEQFF.